This T cell receptor (beta chain) comes out of a study of shared clonotypes between healthy human individuals. Researchers divided each subset's genomic DNA evenly across several immunoSEQ plates. Only in-frame clones appear in the TCRdb table, and some are missing; sequencing was by immunoSEQ multiplex PCR. The sample shows approximately 2.3 million clones, roughly 93% of them seen only once. The J segment lost 0 bases and the V segment lost 5 bases, leaving 14 bases of the junction unmatched. The CDR3 runs 19 residues. Germline V CDR1 and CDR2: SEHNR, FQNEAQ (reference sequence). This clonotype was sampled from a man between 18 and 29 years old in good health. Some clones in this sample may be carry-over from other donors' samples. The sample comprised naive CD4+ T cells from PBMCs. Subset reported: CD45RA+ positively selected. The rearrangement joins TRBV7-9 to TRBJ2-1; TRBD1 matches 9 bases. CDR3 sequence reads: CASSPHPGTGMSSYNEQFF. The DNA of the CDR3 is TGTGCCAGCAGCCCACACCCAGGGACAGGGATGAGCTCCTACAATGAGCAGTTCTTC.